This TCR beta chain came from a study of early T cells in non-severe SARS-CoV-2 infection. Study context: Unsorted whole blood bulk RNA was sequenced, with unpaired chains.

This clonotype was recorded a few times. What it recognizes is unknown. Overall study results and limits: Matches to VDJdb favored anti-spike CD8 responses and missed private and CD4 specificities.

CDR3 length: 15 amino acids. V was pared by 3 bases and J by 4 bases, with 16 bases between. Germline loops: CDR1 LGHNA, CDR2 YNFKEQ. Tagging with unique molecular identifiers was applied to individual cDNA molecules. TCRdb reprocessed the 5' RACE reads via MiXCR and lists one record per CDR3 protein. The sample has nearly 110,000 distinct CDR3 sequences, approximately 12% seen once. The TCR originated in an adult who was a healthcare worker with PCR-confirmed SARS-CoV-2 infection or an uninfected control (not recorded which). The chain uses TRBV4-2 and TRBJ2-7; D possibly corresponds to TRBD2 (5 bases). Specimen: whole blood. The CDR3 DNA reads as TGTGCCAGCAGCCACGTTAGAGCGGCAATATACGAGCAGTACTTC. It specifies CASSHVRAAIYEQYF.